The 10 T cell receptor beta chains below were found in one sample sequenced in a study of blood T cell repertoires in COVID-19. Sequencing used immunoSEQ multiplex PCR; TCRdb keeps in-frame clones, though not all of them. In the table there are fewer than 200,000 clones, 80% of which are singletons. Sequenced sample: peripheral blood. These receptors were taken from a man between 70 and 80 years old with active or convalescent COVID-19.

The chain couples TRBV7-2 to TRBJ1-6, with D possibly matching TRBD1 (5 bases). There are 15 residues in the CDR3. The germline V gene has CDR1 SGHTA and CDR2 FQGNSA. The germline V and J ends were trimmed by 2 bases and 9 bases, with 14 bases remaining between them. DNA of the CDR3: TGTGCCAGCAGCTTACAGGGCTCCAGTGGTTCACCCCTCCACTTT. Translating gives CASSLQGSSGSPLHF.

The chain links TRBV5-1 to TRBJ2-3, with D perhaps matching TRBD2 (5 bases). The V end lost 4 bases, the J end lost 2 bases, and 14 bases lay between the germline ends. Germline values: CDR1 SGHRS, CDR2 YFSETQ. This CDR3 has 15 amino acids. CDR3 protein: CASSPGVMNTDTQYF. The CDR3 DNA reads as TGCGCCAGCAGCCCCGGGGTGATGAACACAGATACGCAGTATTTT.

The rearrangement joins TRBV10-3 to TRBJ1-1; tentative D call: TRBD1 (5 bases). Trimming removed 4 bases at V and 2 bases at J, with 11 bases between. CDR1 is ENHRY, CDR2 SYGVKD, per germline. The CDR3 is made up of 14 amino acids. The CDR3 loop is CAISAGERNTEAFF. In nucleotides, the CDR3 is TGTGCCATCAGTGCGGGGGAACGAAACACTGAAGCTTTCTTT.

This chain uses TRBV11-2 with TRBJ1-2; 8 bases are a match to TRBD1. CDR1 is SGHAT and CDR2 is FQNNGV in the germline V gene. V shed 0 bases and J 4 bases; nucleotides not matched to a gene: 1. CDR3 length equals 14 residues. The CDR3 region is CASSLEGQGYGYTF. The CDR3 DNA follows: TGTGCCAGCAGCTTAGAAGGACAGGGCTATGGCTACACCTTC.

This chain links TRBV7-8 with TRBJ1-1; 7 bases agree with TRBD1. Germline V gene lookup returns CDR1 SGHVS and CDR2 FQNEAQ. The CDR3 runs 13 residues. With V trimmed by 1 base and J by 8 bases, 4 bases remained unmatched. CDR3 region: CASSLDRQGEAFF. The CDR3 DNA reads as TGTGCCAGCAGCTTAGATAGACAGGGCGAAGCTTTCTTT.

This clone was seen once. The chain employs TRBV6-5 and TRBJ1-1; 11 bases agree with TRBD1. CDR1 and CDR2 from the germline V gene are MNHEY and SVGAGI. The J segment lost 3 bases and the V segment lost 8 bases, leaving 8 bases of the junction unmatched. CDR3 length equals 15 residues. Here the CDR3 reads CASFRWTGGDTEAFF. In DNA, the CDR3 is TGTGCCAGCTTCAGGTGGACAGGGGGCGACACTGAAGCTTTCTTT.

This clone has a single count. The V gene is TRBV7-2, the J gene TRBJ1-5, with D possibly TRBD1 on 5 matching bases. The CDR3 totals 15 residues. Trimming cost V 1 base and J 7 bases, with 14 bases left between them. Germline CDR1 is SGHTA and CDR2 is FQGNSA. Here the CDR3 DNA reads TGTGCCAGCAGCTTAGGCGGGGCGCGTAGGCAGCCCCAGCATTTT. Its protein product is CASSLGGARRQPQHF. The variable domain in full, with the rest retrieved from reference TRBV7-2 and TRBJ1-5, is GAGVSQSPSNKVTEKGKDVELRCDPISGHTALYWYRQSLGQGLEFLIYFQGNSAPDKSGLPSDRFSAERTGGSVSTLTIQRTQQEDSAVYLCASSLGGARRQPQHFGDGTRLSIL.

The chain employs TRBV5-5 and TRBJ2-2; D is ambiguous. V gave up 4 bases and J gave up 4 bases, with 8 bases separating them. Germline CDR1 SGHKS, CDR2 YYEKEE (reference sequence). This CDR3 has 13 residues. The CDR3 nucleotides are TGTGCCAGCAGCCGTAGTATCACCGGGGAGCTGTTTTTT. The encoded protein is CASSRSITGELFF.

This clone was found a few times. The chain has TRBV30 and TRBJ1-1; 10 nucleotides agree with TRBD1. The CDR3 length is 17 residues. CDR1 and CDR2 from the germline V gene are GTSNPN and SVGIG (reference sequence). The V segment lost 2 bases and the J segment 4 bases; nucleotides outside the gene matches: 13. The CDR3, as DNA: TGTGCCTGGAGTTCGGACCCGGGACAGGGGTCGGTCACTGAAGCTTTCTTT. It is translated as CAWSSDPGQGSVTEAFF.

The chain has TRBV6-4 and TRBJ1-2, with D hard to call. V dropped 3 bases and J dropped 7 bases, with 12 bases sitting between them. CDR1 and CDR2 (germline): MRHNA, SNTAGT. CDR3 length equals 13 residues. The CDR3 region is CASSETVASGYTF. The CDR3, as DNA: TGTGCCAGCAGTGAAACCGTCGCGTCTGGCTACACCTTC.